The 12 T cell receptor beta chains reported below all come from one sample, sequenced in a study of T-cell reconstitution after alpha-beta-depleted transplantation in children. This sample's TCRbeta library carried unique molecular identifier barcodes. Each CDR3 protein is one row after TCRdb ran MiXCR on the PCR reads. This sample yields some 450,000 distinct CDR3 sequences, of which over 40% are seen a single time; under 35% belongs to the top ten. The source material was PBMCs, sampled before TCRalphabeta/CD19-depleted stem cell transplant. The receptors come from a girl aged 2-10 years with aplastic anemia, due to receive a stem cell transplant.

V gene TRBV5-1 combines with J gene TRBJ1-6; 7 nucleotides line up with TRBD1. With V trimmed by 4 bases and J by 8 bases, 6 bases remained unmatched. Per the germline V gene, CDR1 is SGHRS and CDR2 is YFSETQ. The CDR3 is made up of 14 amino acids. The CDR3 region is CASSLGTVDSPLHF. In DNA form, the CDR3 reads TGCGCCAGCAGCCTCGGGACAGTCGATTCACCCCTCCACTTT.

This clonotype has at least ten counts. Here the CDR3 DNA reads TGCAGTGCCGGGACTAGGTTGGATACGCAGTATTTT. Its protein product is CSAGTRLDTQYF. The rearrangement joins TRBV20-1 to TRBJ2-3; 8 bases match TRBD2. V gave up 6 bases and J gave up 6 bases; unmatched junction bases: 5. There are 12 residues in the CDR3. Germline V gene data show CDR1 as DFQATT and CDR2 as SNEGSKA (reference sequence).

The V call is TRBV4-3, the J call TRBJ2-1; D remains ambiguous. The V end was cut by 1 base, the J end by 9 bases, with 10 bases between. Per the germline V gene, CDR1 is LGHNA and CDR2 is YSLEER. The CDR3 is made up of 13 amino acids. The DNA for the CDR3 is TGCGCCAGCAGCCAAGGCCGCTCCAGTGAGCAGTTCTTC. This translates into CASSQGRSSEQFF.

J is TRBJ2-7 and V is TRBV2; D perhaps matches TRBD1 (5 bases). Germline-derived CDR1 and CDR2 are SNHLY and FYNNEI. The CDR3 sequence is 14 residues long. V shed 4 bases and J shed 3 bases, with 13 bases lying between them. CDR3 region: CASSGLQVVYEQYF. Here the CDR3 DNA reads TGTGCCAGCAGTGGGTTACAGGTAGTCTACGAGCAGTACTTC.

This clonotype was counted at least ten times. The chain links TRBV9 to TRBJ2-1, with TRBD2 identical over 9 bases. CDR3 size: 15 residues. The V segment lost 0 bases and the J segment 10 bases; nucleotides outside the gene matches: 8. Germline V gene data show CDR1 as SGDLS and CDR2 as YYNGEE. Here the CDR3 reads CASSVGAGGPREQFF. CDR3 DNA sequence: TGTGCCAGCAGCGTAGGAGCGGGGGGCCCTAGGGAGCAGTTCTTC.

This chain links TRBV28 with TRBJ1-6; unclear D gene. Germline assignment: CDR1 MDHEN and CDR2 SYDVKM. The length of the CDR3 is 13 residues. Trimming shortened V by 5 bases and J by 10 bases, and 12 bases separated the two germline ends. DNA for the CDR3: TGTGCCAGCAGTCTGCCCCCTCCCTCACCCCTCCACTTT. This gives the protein CASSLPPPSPLHF.

This clonotype was seen a few times. The chain employs TRBV11-2 and TRBJ2-1; no reliable D call. V lost 4 bases, J lost 6 bases, and 10 bases lay in between. This CDR3 has 13 amino acids. Germline CDR1 and CDR2: SGHAT and FQNNGV. CDR3 nucleotides: TGTGCCAGCAGCTCGATAGCCGTCAATGAGCAGTTCTTC. Translated: CASSSIAVNEQFF.

The V and J genes are TRBV10-3 and TRBJ1-2; possibly TRBD1 for D (6 bases). Germline V lookup: CDR1 ENHRY, CDR2 SYGVKD. With 6 bases removed from V and 7 bases from J, the gap between germline ends came to 18 bases. This CDR3 is built from 14 residues. CDR3: CAISMTGPFAGYTF. CDR3 DNA sequence: TGTGCCATCAGCATGACAGGTCCCTTCGCTGGCTACACCTTC.

The chain recombines TRBV7-9 with TRBJ1-5; D is unresolved. This CDR3 contains 12 residues. The ends were cut back, 4 bases at V and 7 bases at J, with 8 bases in the middle. The germline V gene has CDR1 SEHNR and CDR2 FQNEAQ (reference sequence). The CDR3 nucleotides are TGTGCCAGCAGCTGGGAGAACCAGCCCCAGCATTTT. The encoded protein is CASSWENQPQHF.

V gene TRBV18 combines with J gene TRBJ2-7; TRBD1 might be the D (6 bases). The V end was cut by 4 bases, the J end by 3 bases, with 10 bases between. The CDR3 runs to 13 residues. The germline gives CDR1 KGHSH, CDR2 LQKENI. The CDR3 sequence is CASSLQDSYEQYF. The CDR3 DNA sequence: TGTGCCAGCTCACTCCAGGACAGCTACGAGCAGTACTTC.

This clonotype has a count of ten or more. The chain uses TRBV4-1 and TRBJ2-2; a weak D match, TRBD1 (5 bases). The germline V and J ends were trimmed by 3 bases and 5 bases, with 13 bases remaining between them. CDR1 is MGHRA, CDR2 YSYEKL, per germline. There are 15 residues in the CDR3. Written as DNA, the CDR3 is TGCGCCAGCAGCCAGGAACGACAGAAAACCGGGGAGCTGTTTTTT. It yields the protein CASSQERQKTGELFF.

The V gene is TRBV27, the J gene TRBJ2-1; D not resolved. Trimming removed 1 base at V and 3 bases at J, with 10 bases between. Germline V lookup: CDR1 MNHEY, CDR2 SMNVEV (reference sequence). This CDR3 contains 15 residues. In nucleotides, the CDR3 is TGTGCCAGCAGTTTATTACCACGATTCTACAATGAGCAGTTCTTC. Translation gives CASSLLPRFYNEQFF.